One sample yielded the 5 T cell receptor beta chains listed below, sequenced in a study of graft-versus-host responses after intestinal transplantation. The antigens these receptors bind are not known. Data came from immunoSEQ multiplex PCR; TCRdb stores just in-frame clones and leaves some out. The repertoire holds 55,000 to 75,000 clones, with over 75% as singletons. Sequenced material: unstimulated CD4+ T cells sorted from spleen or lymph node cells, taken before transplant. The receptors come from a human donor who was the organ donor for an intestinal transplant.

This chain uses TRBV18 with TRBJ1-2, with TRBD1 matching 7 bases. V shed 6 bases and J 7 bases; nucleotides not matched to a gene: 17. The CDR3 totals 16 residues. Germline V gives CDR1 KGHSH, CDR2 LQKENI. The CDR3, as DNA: TGTGCCAGCTCCCTCGGGACAGAGACTTCTAAGGGTGGCTACACCTTC. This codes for CASSLGTETSKGGYTF.

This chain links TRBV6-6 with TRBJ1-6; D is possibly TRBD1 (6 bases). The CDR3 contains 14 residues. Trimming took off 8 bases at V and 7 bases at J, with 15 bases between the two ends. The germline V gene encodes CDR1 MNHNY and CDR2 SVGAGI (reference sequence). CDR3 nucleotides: TGTGCCAGCGTCCCAAAGCAGGGGAATTCACCCCTCCACTTT. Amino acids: CASVPKQGNSPLHF.

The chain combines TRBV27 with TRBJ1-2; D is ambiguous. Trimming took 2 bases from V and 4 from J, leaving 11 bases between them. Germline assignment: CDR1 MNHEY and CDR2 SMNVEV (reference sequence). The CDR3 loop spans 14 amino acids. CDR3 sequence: CASSLGPTFYGYTF. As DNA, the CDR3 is TGTGCCAGCAGTTTAGGGCCGACCTTCTATGGCTACACCTTC.

DNA for the CDR3: TGTGCCAGCACCGACAGGGATAACCTAAAAGGAGAGACCCAGTACTTC. This codes for CASTDRDNLKGETQYF. The chain is built from TRBV7-9 and TRBJ2-5; the match to TRBD1 covers 7 bases. The germline V gene encodes CDR1 SEHNR and CDR2 FQNEAQ (reference sequence). V was clipped by 7 bases and J by 4 bases; unmatched bases: 15. CDR3 length: 16 residues.

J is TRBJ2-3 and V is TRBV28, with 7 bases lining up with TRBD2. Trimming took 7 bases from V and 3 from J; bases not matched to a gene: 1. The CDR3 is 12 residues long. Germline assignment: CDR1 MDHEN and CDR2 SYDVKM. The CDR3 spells CASIGGTDTQYF. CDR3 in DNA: TGTGCCAGCATCGGGGGGACAGATACGCAGTATTTT.